A single sample gave rise to the 11 T cell receptor beta chains below, sequenced in a study of cytomegalovirus exposure and HLA in healthy donors. The PCR employed 60 Vbeta primers together with 13 Jbeta primers. Produced via immunoSEQ multiplex PCR; TCRdb's table is partial and in-frame only. The sample carries roughly 150,000 clones, 65% to 70% recorded once. The sample taken for sequencing was PBMCs. These receptors all stem from a man under 40 in good health and CMV-seropositive.

This sequence joins TRBV5-1 and TRBJ2-1; 11 nucleotides match TRBD1. J lost 8 bases, V lost 2 bases, and 12 bases had no gene match. This CDR3 comprises 17 residues. Germline V gene data show CDR1 as SGHRS and CDR2 as YFSETQ. CDR3 in amino acids: CASSFGLRDRGIDEQFF. The CDR3 bases are TGCGCCAGCAGCTTTGGCCTCAGGGACAGGGGGATCGATGAGCAGTTCTTC.

The J gene is TRBJ2-5, the V gene TRBV28; D unresolved. V lost 11 bases, J lost 7 bases, and 17 bases lay in between. This CDR3 has 12 residues. CDR1 MDHEN and CDR2 SYDVKM come from the germline V gene. The chain's CDR3 is CACPSAAGTQYF. As DNA, the CDR3 is TGTGCCTGTCCCAGCGCCGCCGGGACCCAGTACTTC.

As DNA, the CDR3 is TGTGCCAGCAGCTTGGAAGGGGGCCACACCTTC. Translation gives CASSLEGGHTF. J is TRBJ1-2 and V is TRBV5-6; TRBD1 matches at 7 bases. The ends lost 0 bases at V and 12 bases at J; junction bases unmatched: 2. The germline V gene has CDR1 SGHDT and CDR2 YYEEEE. This CDR3 region has 11 residues.

About this clone: A junction boundary mismatches the germline segment, possibly from a read error. The chain combines TRBV7-9 with TRBJ2-1; 11 bases align to TRBD2. CDR3 length: 16 residues. In germline, CDR1 is SEHNR, CDR2 FQNEAQ (reference sequence). CDR3 in amino acids: CSSSLTSGSSYNEQFF. The CDR3 DNA reads TGTTCCAGCAGCTTAACTAGCGGGAGCTCCTACAATGAGCAGTTCTTC. Full variable domain (rest looked up from reference TRBV7-9 and TRBJ2-1): DTGVSQNPRHKITKRGQNVTFRCDPISEHNRLYWYRQTLGQGPEFLTYFQNEAQLEKSRLLSDRFSAERPKGSFSTLEIQRTEQGDSAMYLCSSSLTSGSSYNEQFFGPGTRLTVL.

This clone was found once. CDR3 in DNA: TGTGCCAGCAGCCCAGGGGGGCAGCCCCAGCATTTT. Amino acid sequence: CASSPGGQPQHF. The V call is TRBV27, the J call TRBJ1-5, with 7 positions matching TRBD1. CDR3 length equals 12 residues. Per germline, CDR1 MNHEY and CDR2 SMNVEV (reference sequence). V dropped 6 bases and J dropped 7; count of bases not matched to a gene: 3.

The J gene is TRBJ1-4, the V gene TRBV6-5; TRBD1 agrees at 7 bases. Germline loops: CDR1 MNHEY, CDR2 SVGAGI. This CDR3 has 14 amino acids. V dropped 6 bases and J dropped 10; count of bases not matched to a gene: 11. In nucleotides, the CDR3 is TGTGCCAGCAGCGTAGGACAGGCGGTTAGAAAACTGTTTTTT. Residues: CASSVGQAVRKLFF.

This chain connects TRBV27 to TRBJ2-7; TRBD1 aligns across 7 bases. The V and J ends lost 2 bases and 0 bases, in that order; junction bases with no gene match: 10. This CDR3 is built from 17 residues. Germline assignment: CDR1 MNHEY and CDR2 SMNVEV (reference sequence). CDR3 amino acids: CASSLGWGQQISYEQYF. The DNA for the CDR3 is TGTGCCAGCAGTTTAGGATGGGGACAGCAGATCTCCTACGAGCAGTACTTC.

V and J are TRBV7-9 and TRBJ1-3, with D hard to call. The CDR3 spans 14 residues. With 5 bases removed from V and 0 bases from J, the gap between germline ends came to 8 bases. The V gene's germline CDR1 is SEHNR and CDR2 FQNEAQ (reference sequence). The CDR3 region has the DNA TGTGCCAGCAGCCCAACAGTCTCTGGAAACACCATATATTTT. Translating it yields CASSPTVSGNTIYF. The full variable domain, with the rest looked up from reference TRBV7-9 and TRBJ1-3, is DTGVSQNPRHKITKRGQNVTFRCDPISEHNRLYWYRQTLGQGPEFLTYFQNEAQLEKSRLLSDRFSAERPKGSFSTLEIQRTEQGDSAMYLCASSPTVSGNTIYFGEGSWLTVV.

The V gene is TRBV7-9, the J gene TRBJ2-7; 13 bases match TRBD2. The V segment lost 5 bases and the J segment 4 bases; nucleotides outside the gene matches: 5. CDR3 size: 15 residues. Germline assignment: CDR1 SEHNR and CDR2 FQNEAQ (reference sequence). CDR3 coding DNA: TGTGCCAGCAGCACTAGCGGGAGGGGGGTTTACGAGCAGTACTTC. Encoded protein: CASSTSGRGVYEQYF.

A single count supports this clone. V and J are TRBV6-5 and TRBJ2-6, with 7 nucleotides matching TRBD1. The germline V gene encodes CDR1 MNHEY and CDR2 SVGAGI. V trimming: 2 bases; J trimming: 3 bases; junction bases outside the gene matches: 4. This CDR3 region has 16 residues. The CDR3 nucleotides are TGTGCCAGCAGTTACGGGCAGGGGGTTGGGGCCAACGTCCTGACTTTC. It yields the protein CASSYGQGVGANVLTF.

The CDR3 nucleotides are TGTGCCAGCAGTTTATCGCACGGGACAGGGGGGCAGCCCCAGCATTTT. Residues: CASSLSHGTGGQPQHF. The genes are TRBV27 and TRBJ1-5; 11 nucleotides agree with TRBD1. V was pared by 0 bases and J by 7 bases, with 5 bases of the junction left unmatched. This CDR3 region has 16 residues. The germline CDR1 and CDR2 sequences are MNHEY and SMNVEV (reference sequence).